The sequence of this T cell receptor (beta chain) was determined in a study of blood T cell repertoires in COVID-19 (dated by TCRdb to the early 2020s). Describing the broader study: Samples from collaborators originated in the United States, Italy and Spain and spanned both the acute and convalescent phases of COVID-19. The material from the prospective study consisted of cDNA or gDNA derived from T cells, B-cell-depleted T cells, or PBMCs. Deeply sampled blood TCRbeta repertoires from subjects exposed to, actively infected with, or recovered from COVID-19 were included in the dataset. The repertoires were released in a freely available public database intended as a resource for research on the immune response to SARS-CoV-2. Samples came from the ongoing ImmuneRACE study (first 160 participants) plus 1,254 subjects from 6 global collaborators. The sample metadata nearly always contained a de-identified subject ID, COVID-19 status, age in years and sex. Where HLA class I and class II types were available, the types were taken from metadata supplied by the sample provider, not from assay-based typing. The paper as a whole reports these results and caveats: The quantity of clinical and demographic metadata differed by source and by participant and was supplied without curation.

One collaborating source in Seattle enrolled patients during active infection and followed them longitudinally through the course of disease. Collaborating institutions collected whole blood in K2EDTA tubes following their own protocols. Collaborator samples were shipped for TCRbeta analysis as frozen whole blood, isolated PBMCs, or DNA extracted from either sample type. This clone was picked up one time. Its antigen is unknown. Per-base qualities were not stored, and no clone one base away is much larger. TCRbeta CDR3 regions were amplified from genomic DNA by means of the immunoSEQ Assay, a bias-controlled multiplex PCR. Regarding the original processing steps: Nucleated cell counts per sample were estimated from amplification of reference gene primers within the assay. To quantify the absolute abundance of each unique TCRbeta CDR3 rearrangement, sequence reads were collapsed and filtered. For each sample, productive Simpson clonality was calculated as the square root of Simpson's diversity index across productive rearrangements. This is the immuneACCESS table as TCRdb keeps it, with only in-frame sequences that have V and J called. A part of the clones is gone; compared with another copy, unresolved V genes explain less than half, and the rest is unexplained. That table is the source of V, J and clone size, and D and trimming were worked out from the DNA. The sample table shows roughly 75,000 clones, and 65% to 85% are seen once. The ten most abundant clones make up over 10% of the sample.

The source is a man aged 50 to 60 with COVID-19, enrolled during active disease. The sample taken for sequencing was peripheral blood.

The encoded CDR3 is CASSSSRDKANTGELFF. The DNA sequence follows: TGTGCCAGCAGCTCGTCCCGGGACAAAGCAAACACCGGGGAGCTGTTTTTT. Recombination linked TRBV9 to TRBJ2-2, and perhaps TRBD1 as D gene, on 6 matching bases. V drops 4 bases and J drops 2 bases, leaving 18 bases in between. The germline V gene supplies CDR1 SGDLS and CDR2 YYNGEE. CDR3 length: 17 amino acids, cysteine to phenylalanine. Solely the CDR3 DNA is kept, with 51 bases framed from the first base.